This T cell receptor beta chain was sequenced during a study of Graves' ophthalmopathy and Graves' hyperthyroidism. Regarding the study as a whole: An 81.08% specificity and about 90% sensitivity were achieved by a 13-signature model that separated ophthalmopathy from stable hyperthyroidism.

V was shortened by 4 bases and J by 6 bases, with 9 bases between the two germline ends. Germline lookup yields CDR1 MDHEN and CDR2 SYDVKM. The CDR3 extends over 12 amino acids. Among the exclusions were patients with other autoimmune diseases, uncontrolled infections, pregnancy or lactation. Diagnosis relied on clinical symptoms, serum thyroxine, TRAb, thyroid ultrasound and orbital computed tomography. The PBMCs used were ones drawn from approximately 10 ml of fresh peripheral blood. This clonotype was recorded at least ten times. Antigen: not known. Transcripts of RNA were the source for amplifying TCR beta CDR3 regions. HTBI-primed first-round RT-PCR preceded second-round multiplex PCR. TCRdb reprocessed the multiplex PCR reads via MiXCR and lists one record per CDR3 protein. This table holds 57,000 or so distinct CDR3 sequences, approximately 47% found once.

The receptor comes from an adult woman with Graves' ophthalmopathy. The chain is built from TRBV28 and TRBJ1-1; no reliable D call. The sequencing sample was made of peripheral blood. CDR3: CASSSPYSEAFF. The CDR3, as DNA: TGTGCCAGCAGTTCCCCGTACTCTGAAGCTTTCTTT.